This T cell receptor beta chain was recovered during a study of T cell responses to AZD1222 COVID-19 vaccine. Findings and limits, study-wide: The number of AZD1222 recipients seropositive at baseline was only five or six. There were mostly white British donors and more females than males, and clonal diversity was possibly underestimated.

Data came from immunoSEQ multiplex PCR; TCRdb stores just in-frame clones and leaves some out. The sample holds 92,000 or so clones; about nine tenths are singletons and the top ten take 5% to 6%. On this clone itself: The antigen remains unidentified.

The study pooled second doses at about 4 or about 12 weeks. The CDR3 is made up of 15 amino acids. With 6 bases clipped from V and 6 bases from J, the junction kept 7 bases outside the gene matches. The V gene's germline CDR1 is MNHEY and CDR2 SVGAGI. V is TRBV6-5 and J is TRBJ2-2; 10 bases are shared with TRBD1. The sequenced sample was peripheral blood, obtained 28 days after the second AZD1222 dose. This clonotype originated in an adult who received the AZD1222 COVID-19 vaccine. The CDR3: CASSPGTGVAGELFF. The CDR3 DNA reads TGTGCCAGCAGCCCCGGGACAGGGGTGGCCGGGGAGCTGTTTTTT.